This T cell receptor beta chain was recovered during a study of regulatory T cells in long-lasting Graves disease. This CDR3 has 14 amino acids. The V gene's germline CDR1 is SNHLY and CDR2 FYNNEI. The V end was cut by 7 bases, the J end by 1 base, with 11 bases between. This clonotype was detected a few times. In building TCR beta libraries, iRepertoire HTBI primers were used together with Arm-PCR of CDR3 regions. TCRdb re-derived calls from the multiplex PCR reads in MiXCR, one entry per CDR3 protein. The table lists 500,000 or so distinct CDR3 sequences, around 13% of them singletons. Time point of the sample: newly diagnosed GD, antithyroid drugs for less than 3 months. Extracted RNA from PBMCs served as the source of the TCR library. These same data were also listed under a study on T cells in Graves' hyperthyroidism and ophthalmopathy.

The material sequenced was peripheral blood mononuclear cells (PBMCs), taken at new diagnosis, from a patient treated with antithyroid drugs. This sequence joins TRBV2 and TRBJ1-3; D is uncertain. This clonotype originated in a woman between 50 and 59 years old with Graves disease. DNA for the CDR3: TGTGCCAGCACTGAGCAGTATTCTGGAAACACCATATATTTT. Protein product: CASTEQYSGNTIYF.